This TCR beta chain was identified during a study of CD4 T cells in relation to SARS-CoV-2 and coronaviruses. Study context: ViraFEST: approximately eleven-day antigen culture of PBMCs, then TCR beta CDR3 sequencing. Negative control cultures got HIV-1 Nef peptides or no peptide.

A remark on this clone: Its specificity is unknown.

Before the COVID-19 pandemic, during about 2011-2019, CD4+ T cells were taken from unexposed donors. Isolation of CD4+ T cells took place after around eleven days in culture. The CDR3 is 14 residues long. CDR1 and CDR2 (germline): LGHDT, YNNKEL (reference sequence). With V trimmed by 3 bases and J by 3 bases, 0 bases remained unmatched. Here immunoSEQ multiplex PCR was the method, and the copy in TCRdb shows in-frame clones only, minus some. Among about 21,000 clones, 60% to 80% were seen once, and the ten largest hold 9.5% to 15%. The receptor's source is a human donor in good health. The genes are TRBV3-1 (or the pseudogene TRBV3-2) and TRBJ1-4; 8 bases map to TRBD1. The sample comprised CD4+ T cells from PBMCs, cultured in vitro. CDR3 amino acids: CASSQDRANEKLFF. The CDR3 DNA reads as TGTGCCAGCAGCCAGGACAGGGCTAATGAAAAACTGTTTTTT.